The T cell receptor beta chain described here comes from a study of OX40 agonist ivuxolimab in advanced cancers. The study, taken as a whole, reports: Fewer expanded clones were found on average in CD4+ than in CD8+ T cells. At 0.1 to 3.0 mg/kg, clonal expansion of CD4+ and CD8+ blood T cells had occurred by week 6.

TCRdb's copy holds only in-frame clones and misses some; the assay was immunoSEQ multiplex PCR. The sample lists about 120,000 clones; more than 80% were seen once. As concerns this clone: Its matching antigen is unknown.

Autoimmune disease history or systemic immunosuppression meant exclusion. The CDR3 covers 13 residues. Germline values: CDR1 MNHEY, CDR2 SMNVEV (reference sequence). The V end lost 2 bases, the J end lost 4 bases, and 7 bases lay between the germline ends. V is TRBV27 and J is TRBJ2-3; D not resolved. The sequence was obtained from an adult with an advanced solid tumor such as melanoma, head and neck, liver or kidney cancer. The sequencing used CD4+ or CD8+ T cells sorted from blood, collected in a trial of the OX40 agonist ivuxolimab. The CDR3: CASSLTRADTQYF. The CDR3, as DNA: TGTGCCAGCAGTTTAACCCGGGCAGATACGCAGTATTTT.